The 29 T cell receptor beta chains below come from one sample, sequenced in a study of T cell changes during pregnancy in multiple sclerosis. The assay was immunoSEQ multiplex PCR, and TCRdb's table has in-frame clones only and misses some. The sample contains some 85,000 clones, 90% to 95% of which appear only once. The sequencing here drew on peripheral blood, taken in the third trimester of pregnancy. These receptors were obtained from a female donor with multiple sclerosis, enrolled in a pregnancy study.

The genes are TRBV9 and TRBJ2-3, with a possible D match to TRBD2 (5 bases). The CDR3 contains 15 residues. With 0 bases removed from V and 6 bases from J, the gap between germline ends came to 14 bases. Germline V CDR1 and CDR2: SGDLS, YYNGEE. The CDR3 region is CASSVAGMVWDTQYF. The CDR3 DNA reads as TGTGCCAGCAGCGTAGCGGGAATGGTTTGGGATACGCAGTATTTT.

This chain links TRBV5-1 with TRBJ1-1; D remains unclear. The CDR3 totals 16 residues. From germline, CDR1 is SGHRS and CDR2 YFSETQ. Deletions cut 1 base from V and 1 base from J, with 14 bases between. For the CDR3, the DNA is TGCGCCAGCAGCTTGTCGCATGGGCAGGCGAACACTGAAGCTTTCTTT. As protein: CASSLSHGQANTEAFF.

The genes are TRBV5-1 and TRBJ2-7; D not resolved. The V gene lost 0 bases and the J gene lost 1 base, with 11 bases spanning the gap. Germline CDR1 SGHRS, CDR2 YFSETQ. The CDR3 totals 15 residues. The CDR3 nucleotides are TGCGCCAGCAGCTTGGAGAGGCGAAGGTCCTACGAGCAGTACTTC. Translating gives CASSLERRRSYEQYF.

V is TRBV2 and J is TRBJ2-1; TRBD1 agrees at 8 bases. Looked up from germline, CDR1 is SNHLY and CDR2 is FYNNEI. J was trimmed by 0 bases and V by 4 bases; bases with no gene match: 5. This CDR3 has 16 residues. The CDR3 sequence is CASSGDRRNSYNEQFF. The CDR3 nucleotides are TGTGCCAGCAGTGGGGACAGGCGCAACTCCTACAATGAGCAGTTCTTC.

This clone was found a few times. The chain combines TRBV28 with TRBJ2-2, with D possibly being TRBD2 (5 bases). Deletions cut 8 bases from V and 0 bases from J, with 7 bases between. The germline V gene encodes CDR1 MDHEN and CDR2 SYDVKM. The length of the CDR3 is 13 residues. The DNA of the CDR3 is TGTGCCAGCCTCGGGACGAACACCGGGGAGCTGTTTTTT. It translates to CASLGTNTGELFF.

The V call is TRBV4-1, the J call TRBJ2-3, with TRBD2 as a possible D gene (6 bases). Deletions cut 1 base from V and 2 bases from J, with 13 bases between. Germline values: CDR1 MGHRA, CDR2 YSYEKL. This CDR3 comprises 16 residues. The CDR3 loop reads CASSQAGTFVTDTQYF. The DNA of the CDR3 is TGCGCCAGCAGCCAAGCCGGGACTTTCGTCACAGATACGCAGTATTTT.

The rearrangement joins TRBV28 to TRBJ2-7; 9 bases line up with TRBD1. V shed 3 bases, J shed 2 bases, and the junction held 5 bases outside the gene matches. The germline gives CDR1 MDHEN, CDR2 SYDVKM. The CDR3 loop spans 15 amino acids. The CDR3 sequence: CASSFRTGVTYEQYF. CDR3 nucleotide sequence: TGTGCCAGCAGTTTCCGGACAGGGGTTACCTACGAGCAGTACTTC. The variable domain in full, completed from reference TRBV28 and TRBJ2-7, reads DVKVTQSSRYLVKRTGEKVFLECVQDMDHENMFWYRQDPGLGLRLIYFSYDVKMKEKGDIPEGYSVSREKKERFSLILESASTNQTSMYLCASSFRTGVTYEQYFGPGTRLTVT.

The gene calls are TRBV7-2 and TRBJ1-2; D may be TRBD1 (6 bases). From germline, CDR1 is SGHTA and CDR2 FQGNSA. This CDR3 region has 14 residues. V lost 2 bases and J lost 4, with 11 bases in between. CDR3: CASSLFTGLYGYTF. The DNA of the CDR3 is TGTGCCAGCAGCTTATTTACAGGGCTCTATGGCTACACCTTC.

This clone turned up a few times. The gene calls are TRBV30 and TRBJ1-1; the D is unclear. Germline CDR1 reads GTSNPN; CDR2 reads SVGIG (reference sequence). The CDR3 consists of 14 residues. The V end was cut by 2 bases, the J end by 3 bases, with 13 bases between. This CDR3 is CAWSPLSRDTEAFF. In DNA, the CDR3 is TGTGCCTGGAGTCCCCTTTCCCGGGACACTGAAGCTTTCTTT.

This clone appeared a few times. The chain has TRBV5-4 and TRBJ1-1, with D uncertain. V was pared by 2 bases and J by 5 bases, with 7 bases between. Germline V lookup: CDR1 SGHNT, CDR2 YYREEE (reference sequence). The CDR3 runs to 12 residues. In nucleotides, the CDR3 is TGTGCCAGCAGCTTCGGAGGGACTGAAGCTTTCTTT. Its translation: CASSFGGTEAFF.

The V call is TRBV14, the J call TRBJ2-3; the match to TRBD2 covers 8 bases. Looked up from germline, CDR1 is SGHDN and CDR2 is FVKESK. V was pared by 4 bases and J by 3 bases, with 9 bases of the junction left unmatched. CDR3 length: 16 residues. In DNA, the CDR3 is TGTGCCAGCAGCCCAAGTAGCGGGATAAGGACAGATACGCAGTATTTT. As protein: CASSPSSGIRTDTQYF. Full variable domain (remainder filled in from reference TRBV14 and TRBJ2-3): EAGVTQFPSHSVIEKGQTVTLRCDPISGHDNLYWYRRVMGKEIKFLLHFVKESKQDESGMPNNRFLAERTGGTYSTLKVQPAELEDSGVYFCASSPSSGIRTDTQYFGPGTRLTVL.

The chain carries TRBV27 and TRBJ2-1; D possibly corresponds to TRBD2 (6 bases). Per the germline V gene, CDR1 is MNHEY and CDR2 is SMNVEV (reference sequence). Trimming left V 8 bases short and J 3 bases short, with 14 bases between. This CDR3 comprises 14 residues. CDR3 sequence: CASGGLVNYNEQFF. In DNA form, the CDR3 reads TGTGCCAGCGGAGGGCTAGTCAACTACAATGAGCAGTTCTTC.

The chain employs TRBV28 and TRBJ1-1; 7 bases fit TRBD1. Germline trimming cut 5 bases from V and 4 bases from J; bases unmatched to any gene: 13. The germline CDR1 and CDR2 sequences are MDHEN and SYDVKM. The CDR3 has 16 residues. CDR3 in DNA: TGTGCCAGCAGTCAACGACAGGGAATTGTCGGCACTGAAGCTTTCTTT. Translated: CASSQRQGIVGTEAFF. Combining the CDR3 with reference TRBV28 and TRBJ1-1 gives the whole variable domain DVKVTQSSRYLVKRTGEKVFLECVQDMDHENMFWYRQDPGLGLRLIYFSYDVKMKEKGDIPEGYSVSREKKERFSLILESASTNQTSMYLCASSQRQGIVGTEAFFGQGTRLTVV.

The chain has TRBV19 and TRBJ2-3, with TRBD2 matching over 11 bases. Trimming removed 10 bases from V and 4 bases from J; junction bases left unmatched: 4. The CDR3 has 13 amino acids. In germline, CDR1 is LNHDA, CDR2 SQIVND (reference sequence). CDR3: CATRLAGPDTQYF. CDR3 sequence (DNA): TGTGCCACGCGACTAGCGGGACCAGATACGCAGTATTTT.

The chain couples TRBV29-1 to TRBJ1-2; D is ambiguous. The V and J ends lost 7 bases and 13 bases respectively, with 22 bases between them. CDR1 is SQVTM and CDR2 is ANQGSEA in the germline V gene. The CDR3 runs 12 residues. CDR3 coding DNA: TGCAGCGCCCGAAGTTTCGACCTTCGGGGCACCTTC. Amino acids: CSARSFDLRGTF.

This chain joins TRBV7-9 and TRBJ2-2; 14 nucleotides match TRBD2. CDR3 length: 19 amino acids. V dropped 6 bases and J dropped 7; count of bases not matched to a gene: 16. Germline CDR1 SEHNR, CDR2 FQNEAQ (reference sequence). CDR3 bases: TGTGCCAGCAGTTCGGGACAGGCAGGGACTAGCGGGAGCTTCGGGGAGCTGTTTTTT. It encodes CASSSGQAGTSGSFGELFF.

The gene calls are TRBV19 and TRBJ1-1; D may be TRBD1 (6 bases). This CDR3 is built from 14 residues. V was pared by 6 bases and J by 4 bases, with 15 bases between. Germline V gives CDR1 LNHDA, CDR2 SQIVND (reference sequence). The CDR3 bases are TGTGCCAGTAGCTGGGGAGGGGGGCTCACTGAAGCTTTCTTT. The encoded protein is CASSWGGGLTEAFF.

The genes are TRBV5-8 and TRBJ2-7; D gene uncertain. The CDR3 covers 11 residues. Trimming stripped 2 bases from V and 6 bases from J, with 6 bases between. CDR1 and CDR2 from the germline V gene are SGHTS and YDEGEE. CDR3 sequence (DNA): TGTGCCAGCAGCTTAAGCCCCGAGCAGTACTTC. Its protein is CASSLSPEQYF.

The DNA of the CDR3 is TGTGCCAGCAGCTTATACACTAGCGGTGAGAACACCGGGGAGCTGTTTTTT. It translates to CASSLYTSGENTGELFF. The chain is built from TRBV7-9 and TRBJ2-2; 8 nucleotides agree with TRBD2. The CDR3 contains 17 residues. The V gene end was trimmed by 2 bases and the J gene end by 1 base; junction bases not matched to a gene: 6. Germline V gene sequence: CDR1 SEHNR, CDR2 FQNEAQ (reference sequence).

The chain uses TRBV29-1 and TRBJ2-2; 8 nucleotides agree with TRBD1. This CDR3 spans 14 amino acids. With V trimmed by 6 bases and J by 1 base, 4 bases remained unmatched. Germline V gene sequence: CDR1 SQVTM, CDR2 ANQGSEA. CDR3 in DNA: TGCAGCGTGGACAGGGATGGGAACACCGGGGAGCTGTTTTTT. This sequence encodes CSVDRDGNTGELFF.

V and J are TRBV21-1 and TRBJ2-1; the D call of TRBD2 is as the table states it, not checked on the DNA. TRBV21-1 is assigned pseudogene status. This CDR3 has 20 amino acids. CDR3 sequence reads: CASSPNGGQSFPSVYNEQFF. CDR3 coding DNA: TGTGCCAGCAGCCCAAATGGCGGGCAATCTTTTCCTTCGGTCTACAATGAGCAGTTCTTC.

The chain is built from TRBV7-8 and TRBJ2-1, with D unresolved. The germline V gene has CDR1 SGHVS and CDR2 FQNEAQ. V was pared by 2 bases and J by 4 bases, with 6 bases between. The CDR3 has 13 amino acids. CDR3: CASSLRLYNEQFF. The CDR3 DNA follows: TGTGCCAGCAGCTTAAGACTTTACAATGAGCAGTTCTTC.

The chain couples TRBV27 to TRBJ2-3; D might be TRBD2 (5 bases). Trimming shortened V by 6 bases and J by 3 bases, and 13 bases separated the two germline ends. The length of the CDR3 is 14 residues. Germline V lookup: CDR1 MNHEY, CDR2 SMNVEV (reference sequence). The DNA of the CDR3 is TGTGCCAGCAGGATACACACGGGAACAGATACGCAGTATTTT. Translation gives CASRIHTGTDTQYF.

The rearrangement links TRBV30 to TRBJ1-2; 11 nucleotides align to TRBD1. Trimming removed 8 bases from V and 2 bases from J; junction bases left unmatched: 13. The CDR3 consists of 16 residues. CDR1 and CDR2 (germline): GTSNPN, SVGIG (reference sequence). CDR3 sequence: CAGWTGGKILNYGYTF. As DNA, the CDR3 is TGTGCCGGTTGGACAGGGGGCAAGATATTGAACTATGGCTACACCTTC.

The chain combines TRBV7-2 with TRBJ2-3; tentative D call: TRBD2 (5 bases). Germline V CDR1 and CDR2: SGHTA, FQGNSA. CDR3 size: 15 residues. V gave up 9 bases and J gave up 1 base, with 17 bases separating them. The CDR3 bases are TGTGCCAGTAGGCTGAGAAGCGGAGGCACAGATACGCAGTATTTT. Its protein product is CASRLRSGGTDTQYF.

Of note for this clone: The CDR3 end shows no conserved phenylalanine or tryptophan, and so a read error is likely. The limits of the CDR3 on the DNA are not certain, so only TCRdb's listed CDR3 is given. The chain has TRBV30 and TRBJ2-4; the table's D call, TRBD2, has no DNA check behind it. Termini included, the CDR3 measures 12 amino acids. Germline V CDR1 and CDR2: GTSNPN, SVGIG (reference sequence). CDR3 loop: CAWSRSREGHFL.

This clone was picked up one time. The V call is TRBV29-1, the J call TRBJ2-1, with 12 bases matching TRBD1. Per germline, CDR1 SQVTM and CDR2 ANQGSEA. V was clipped by 6 bases and J by 4 bases; unmatched bases: 7. The CDR3 has 15 residues. The CDR3 DNA reads TGCAGCGTAGCTGGGACAGGGGGCACTTACAATGAGCAGTTCTTC. The encoded protein is CSVAGTGGTYNEQFF.

The gene calls are TRBV5-1 and TRBJ2-3; tentative D call: TRBD1 (6 bases). The V and J ends lost 4 bases and 2 bases respectively, with 11 bases between them. The CDR3 contains 14 residues. Germline V gives CDR1 SGHRS, CDR2 YFSETQ. The CDR3 loop is CASSIGQLTDTQYF. Written as DNA, the CDR3 is TGCGCCAGCAGCATCGGACAGCTCACAGATACGCAGTATTTT.

The V gene is TRBV28, the J gene TRBJ2-7; 7 bases line up with TRBD1. With V trimmed by 4 bases and J by 2 bases, 11 bases remained unmatched. The CDR3 has 16 amino acids. Germline values: CDR1 MDHEN, CDR2 SYDVKM. The CDR3 sequence is CASSWGFGQETYEQYF. In DNA form, the CDR3 reads TGTGCCAGCAGTTGGGGATTCGGACAGGAGACCTACGAGCAGTACTTC.